Listed below are T cell receptor beta chains from one sample, sequenced in a study of post-analysis software for immune sequencing data. TCRdb passed the PCR reads through MiXCR, listing each CDR3 protein once. The sample includes over 300,000 distinct CDR3 sequences, around 33% seen only once; the top ten take 13%. Sequencing input: blood. These receptors came from a girl aged 10 to 17 with multiple sclerosis. Both conserved end residues are part of each CDR3. A D gene is named only where the DNA matches it firmly. The size of a clone is reported for some rows only, either as once, few or many, or as a class for expanded clones.

D	length	V	size	CDR3
-	13	TRBV11-2	-	CASSRDRSETQYF
-	14	TRBV6-2/TRBV6-3	-	CASSYSGIHTEAFF
-	11	TRBV10-3	-	CAIGTSNTQYF
TRBD2	19	TRBV29-1	-	CSACPRLAGSSSSTDTQYF
-	14	TRBV5-1	few	CASSLAETLYEQYF
TRBD1	13	TRBV20-1	once	CSAGGTGDYEQYF
-	15	TRBV5-6	-	CASSLGWVGANVLTF
-	14	TRBV2	-	CASSELGVGSPLHF
-	12	TRBV29-1	-	CSVEVQKHEQFF
-	13	TRBV6-2/TRBV6-3	-	CASRKEGTYGYTF
-	16	TRBV6-6	few	CASTLGGDAANYGYTF
TRBD1	14	TRBV28	-	CASRKGQALHEQYF
-	15	TRBV6-2/TRBV6-3	-	CASSYSEPGSNEQFF
-	15	TRBV6-2/TRBV6-3	once	CASSYLFLTSSEAFF
TRBD1	12	TRBV30	-	CAWSTGAYGYTF
-	15	TRBV2	-	CASSPRGPLTDTQYF
-	14	TRBV5-6	-	CASSFWIRTDTQYF
TRBD1	15	TRBV28	-	CASRTGVQSAYEQYF
-	13	TRBV4-2	-	CASSAGQNTEAFF
-	13	TRBV20-1	many	CSASPRQDTEAFF
-	13	TRBV20-1	-	CSARAVAGDGYTF